The present entry profiles one T cell receptor (beta chain) with its context. The CDR3 has 16 amino acids. From germline, CDR1 is LNHDA and CDR2 SQIVND (reference sequence). The V segment lost 4 bases and the J segment 0 bases; nucleotides outside the gene matches: 4. The sample is drawn from a study of regulatory T cells in long-lasting Graves disease. Time point: newly diagnosed GD, antithyroid drugs for less than 3 months. TCR sequences were obtained from RNA taken from PBMCs. For TCR beta, libraries came from iRepertoire HTBI primers and Arm-PCR of CDR3 regions. TCRdb fed the multiplex PCR reads into MiXCR, producing one record per CDR3 protein. This sample has under 700,000 distinct CDR3 sequences; about 16% occur once, and the top ten carry approximately 25%. This sample was also put to use in a study of T cells in Graves' hyperthyroidism and ophthalmopathy.

The rearrangement links TRBV19 to TRBJ2-3; 10 bases agree with TRBD2. The receptor comes from a woman aged 35-65 years with Graves disease. This material consisted of peripheral blood mononuclear cells (PBMCs), taken at new diagnosis, from a patient treated with antithyroid drugs. The CDR3 spells CASSTGTSASTDTQYF. The DNA for the CDR3 is TGTGCCAGTAGTACTGGGACTAGCGCCAGCACAGATACGCAGTATTTT.